What follows are 15 T cell receptor beta chains derived from one specimen sequenced in a study of OX40 agonist ivuxolimab in advanced cancers. The assay was immunoSEQ multiplex PCR, and TCRdb's table has in-frame clones only and misses some. The data show under 70,000 clones, with about 92% seen just once and less than 0.7% held by the top ten. The sample consisted of CD4+ or CD8+ T cells sorted from blood, taken in a trial of the OX40 agonist ivuxolimab. The receptor source for this set is an adult with an advanced solid tumor such as melanoma, head and neck, liver or kidney cancer.

J is TRBJ2-3 and V is TRBV29-1; a possible D gene is TRBD2 (6 bases). CDR3 length equals 14 residues. Trimming left V 6 bases short and J 5 bases short, with 18 bases between. Germline CDR1 SQVTM, CDR2 ANQGSEA. In DNA form, the CDR3 reads TGCAGCGTGAGTGCGGGATCTGGCCGAGATACGCAGTATTTT. As protein: CSVSAGSGRDTQYF.

The table lists this clone with a count of one. This rearrangement joins TRBV5-1 to TRBJ2-5; the match to TRBD1 covers 7 bases. Per germline, CDR1 SGHRS and CDR2 YFSETQ. With 5 bases clipped from V and 5 bases from J, the junction kept 3 bases outside the gene matches. The CDR3 spans 12 residues. CDR3 sequence: CASRTGKETQYF. The CDR3 region has the DNA TGCGCCAGCAGGACAGGGAAGGAGACCCAGTACTTC.

V and J are TRBV15 and TRBJ2-6, with TRBD1 as a possible D gene (6 bases). V lost 5 bases, J lost 1 base, and 6 bases lay in between. Germline CDR1 LNHNV, CDR2 YYDKDF (reference sequence). The CDR3 spans 14 residues. The DNA of the CDR3 is TGTGCCACCAGCGACAGGTCTGGGGCCAACGTCCTGACTTTC. Its translation: CATSDRSGANVLTF.

This clone was observed a handful of times. This rearrangement joins TRBV6-1 to TRBJ1-4; TRBD1 aligns across 10 bases. This CDR3 is built from 15 residues. Trimming at V came to 2 bases and at J to 8 bases, leaving 5 bases not matched to a gene. CDR1 is MNHNS and CDR2 is SASEGT in the germline V gene. The CDR3 DNA sequence: TGTGCCAGCAGTGAACTGACAGGGGGCGGAGAAAAACTGTTTTTT. Translated: CASSELTGGGEKLFF.

The V and J genes are TRBV18 and TRBJ2-5, with D unclear. CDR1 and CDR2 (germline): KGHSH, LQKENI. The length of the CDR3 is 14 residues. The V end lost 2 bases, the J end lost 5 bases, and 12 bases lay between the germline ends. The CDR3 here is CASSPSYLVETQYF. The CDR3 DNA is TGTGCCAGCTCACCAAGTTATCTTGTTGAGACCCAGTACTTC.

The chain links TRBV2 to TRBJ2-1; 10 bases fit TRBD2. This CDR3 has 14 amino acids. Germline loops: CDR1 SNHLY, CDR2 FYNNEI. The J segment lost 5 bases and the V segment lost 11 bases, leaving 9 bases of the junction unmatched. CDR3 in amino acids: CAGKWLAGDNEQFF. CDR3 in DNA: TGTGCCGGAAAGTGGCTAGCGGGAGACAATGAGCAGTTCTTC.

V and J are TRBV7-2 and TRBJ2-7, with 8 bases that match TRBD2. CDR1 and CDR2 (germline): SGHTA, FQGNSA. J lost 7 bases, V lost 5 bases, and 16 bases had no gene match. The CDR3 length is 16 residues. This chain's CDR3 is CASSARGSGGYSEQYF. The CDR3 region has the DNA TGTGCCAGCAGCGCCCGAGGGAGCGGGGGATACTCGGAGCAGTACTTC.

The chain is built from TRBV9 and TRBJ2-1; the D call may be TRBD1 or TRBD2 (5 bases each). The V end lost 4 bases, the J end lost 0 bases, and 20 bases lay between the germline ends. The CDR3 runs to 18 residues. CDR1 SGDLS and CDR2 YYNGEE come from the germline V gene. The CDR3 loop reads CASSYRGLQGDSYNEQFF. The CDR3 DNA follows: TGTGCCAGCAGCTATAGGGGCCTCCAGGGAGACTCCTACAATGAGCAGTTCTTC.

The chain couples TRBV7-8 to TRBJ2-3; TRBD2 agrees at 7 bases. Germline V lookup: CDR1 SGHVS, CDR2 FQNEAQ. The V and J ends lost 1 base and 1 base, in that order; junction bases with no gene match: 5. The CDR3 length is 16 residues. CDR3 protein: CASSLGTRGGTDTQYF. The CDR3 DNA reads TGTGCCAGCAGCTTAGGGACTAGGGGTGGCACAGATACGCAGTATTTT.

The genes are TRBV6-5 and TRBJ2-6; D call uncertain. The CDR3 spans 14 residues. The ends were cut back, 6 bases at V and 1 base at J, with 7 bases in the middle. Germline lookup yields CDR1 MNHEY and CDR2 SVGAGI. CDR3 amino acids: CASSPGSGANVLTF. CDR3 nucleotide sequence: TGTGCCAGCAGCCCGGGTTCTGGGGCCAACGTCCTGACTTTC.

The CDR3 reads CASSFTGLAGGHGDTQYF. In DNA, the CDR3 is TGTGCCAGCAGCTTTACGGGACTAGCGGGAGGACATGGAGATACGCAGTATTTT. The chain employs TRBV7-9 and TRBJ2-3, with 15 bases fitting TRBD2. Trimming at V came to 3 bases and at J to 5 bases, leaving 9 bases not matched to a gene. The CDR3 is 18 amino acids. The germline gives CDR1 SEHNR, CDR2 FQNEAQ (reference sequence).

The rearrangement joins TRBV13 to TRBJ1-2; 7 bases fit TRBD1. With 4 bases clipped from V and 2 bases from J, the junction kept 7 bases outside the gene matches. The CDR3 spans 15 residues. Per the germline V gene, CDR1 is PRHDT and CDR2 is FYEKMQ (reference sequence). CDR3 bases: TGTGCCAGCAGCTCCGAGGGGGGACAGAACTATGGCTACACCTTC. It specifies CASSSEGGQNYGYTF.

This clone has only one observation. This chain uses TRBV5-1 with TRBJ2-5, with TRBD2 matching over 8 bases. The CDR3 extends over 14 amino acids. With V trimmed by 0 bases and J by 4 bases, 2 bases remained unmatched. The germline gives CDR1 SGHRS, CDR2 YFSETQ. The CDR3 DNA reads TGCGCCAGCAGCTTGGCGGGAGGGCGAGAGACCCAGTACTTC. Amino acid sequence: CASSLAGGRETQYF.

V is TRBV11-3 and J is TRBJ2-5; 10 positions agree with TRBD2. The trim removed 5 bases at V and 1 base at J, leaving 7 bases unmatched. The V gene's germline CDR1 is SGHNT and CDR2 YENEEA. The CDR3 runs to 16 residues. CDR3 in DNA: TGTGCCAGCAGCCGCAAACTAGCGGGACTCCAAGAGACCCAGTACTTC. It is translated as CASSRKLAGLQETQYF.

The chain has TRBV30 and TRBJ1-3; D is ambiguous. The CDR3 covers 15 residues. The germline V gene encodes CDR1 GTSNPN and CDR2 SVGIG (reference sequence). With 3 bases removed from V and 0 bases from J, the gap between germline ends came to 12 bases. The DNA for the CDR3 is TGTGCCTGGAGAGGACCTGTTGACTCTGGAAACACCATATATTTT. Translated, it gives CAWRGPVDSGNTIYF.